This TCR beta chain originates from a study of shared clonotypes between healthy human individuals. Findings and limits, study-wide: It was the few donors that limited the genetic and exposure-history diversity represented. Some naive CD4 clonotypes, about 5.5%, turned up in common across a handful of donors.

CD4+ cells were split into CD45RA+ naive and CD45RA-negative memory subsets. V was cut by 0 bases and J by 6 bases, with 13 bases left in between. The CDR3 covers 14 residues. CDR1 SGDLS and CDR2 YYNGEE come from the germline V gene. On this clone: Its antigen is not known. The sample contains more than one DNA sequence encoding this CDR3.

TCRdb keeps only in-frame clones here, not all; method: immunoSEQ multiplex PCR. The data hold 850,000 to 1,200,000 clones, with under 80% observed a single time. The source of this sequence is a man younger than 35 in good health. Sequencing used memory CD4+ T cells sorted from blood. Subset described: CD45RA-negative fraction. The chain uses TRBV9 and TRBJ2-7; a weak D match, TRBD2 (5 bases). This CDR3 is CASSVGGRGSEQYF. The CDR3, as DNA: TGTGCCAGCAGCGTAGGTGGGAGAGGGAGCGAGCAGTACTTC.